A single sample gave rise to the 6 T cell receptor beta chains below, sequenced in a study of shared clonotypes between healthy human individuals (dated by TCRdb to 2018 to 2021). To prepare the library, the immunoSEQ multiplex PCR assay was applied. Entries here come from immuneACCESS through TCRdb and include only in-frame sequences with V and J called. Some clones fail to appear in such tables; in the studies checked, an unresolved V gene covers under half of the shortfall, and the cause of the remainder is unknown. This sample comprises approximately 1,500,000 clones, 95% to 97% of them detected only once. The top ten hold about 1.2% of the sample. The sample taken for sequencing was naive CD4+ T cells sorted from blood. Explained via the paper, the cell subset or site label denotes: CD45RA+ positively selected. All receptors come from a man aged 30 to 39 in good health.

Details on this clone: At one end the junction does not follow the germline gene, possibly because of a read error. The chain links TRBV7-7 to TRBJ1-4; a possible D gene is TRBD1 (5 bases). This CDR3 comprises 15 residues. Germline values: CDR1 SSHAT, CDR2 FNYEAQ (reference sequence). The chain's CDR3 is CASSLGTAASEKLFF. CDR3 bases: TGTGCTAGCAGCTTAGGGACGGCCGCAAGTGAAAAACTGTTTTTT.

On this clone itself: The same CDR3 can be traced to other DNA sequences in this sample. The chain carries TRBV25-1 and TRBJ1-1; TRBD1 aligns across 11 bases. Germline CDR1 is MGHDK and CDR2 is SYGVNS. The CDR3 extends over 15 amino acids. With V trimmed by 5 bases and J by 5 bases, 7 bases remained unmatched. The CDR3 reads CASSNPGQGDTEAFF. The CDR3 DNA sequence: TGTGCCAGCAGTAACCCGGGACAGGGGGATACTGAAGCTTTCTTT.

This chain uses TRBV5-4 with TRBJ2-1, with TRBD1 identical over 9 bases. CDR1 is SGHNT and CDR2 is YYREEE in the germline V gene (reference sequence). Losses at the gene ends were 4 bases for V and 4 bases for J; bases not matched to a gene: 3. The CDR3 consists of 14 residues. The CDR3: CASSQGQGYNEQFF. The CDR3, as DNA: TGTGCCAGCAGCCAAGGACAGGGGTACAATGAGCAGTTCTTC.

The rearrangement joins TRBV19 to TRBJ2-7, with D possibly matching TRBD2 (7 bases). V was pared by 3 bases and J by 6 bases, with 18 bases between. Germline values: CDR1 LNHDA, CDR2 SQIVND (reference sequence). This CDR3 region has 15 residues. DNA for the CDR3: TGTGCCAGTAGTATTCCTGGAGGGGGAGGGCGCGAGCAGTACTTC. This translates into CASSIPGGGGREQYF.

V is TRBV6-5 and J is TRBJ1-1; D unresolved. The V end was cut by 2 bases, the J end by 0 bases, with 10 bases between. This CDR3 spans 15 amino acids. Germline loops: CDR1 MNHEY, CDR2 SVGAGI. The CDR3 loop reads CASSYHEQLNTEAFF. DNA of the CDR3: TGTGCCAGCAGTTACCATGAGCAATTGAACACTGAAGCTTTCTTT.

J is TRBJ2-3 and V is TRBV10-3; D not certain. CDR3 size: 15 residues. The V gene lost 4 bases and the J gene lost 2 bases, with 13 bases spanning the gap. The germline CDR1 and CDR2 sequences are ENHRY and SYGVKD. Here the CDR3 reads CAISVDRSSTDTQYF. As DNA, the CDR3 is TGTGCCATCAGTGTCGACCGCTCATCCACAGATACGCAGTATTTT.